The 29 T cell receptor beta chains listed next were all sequenced from one sample in a study of blood T cell repertoires in COVID-19. Sequenced by immunoSEQ multiplex PCR; TCRdb stores in-frame clones only, minus some. The sample records approximately 180,000 clones, about 79% being singletons. Sequences were obtained from peripheral blood. These receptors all stem from a woman in her 70s with acute or convalescent COVID-19.

The chain employs TRBV6-5 and TRBJ2-5; perhaps TRBD2 as D (5 bases). The CDR3 is made up of 15 amino acids. Trimming cost V 2 bases and J 2 bases, with 12 bases left between them. Per germline, CDR1 MNHEY and CDR2 SVGAGI. CDR3 nucleotide sequence: TGTGCCAGCAGTTACCTCGGGATGTTGCAAGAGACCCAGTACTTC. It translates to CASSYLGMLQETQYF.

This clone was seen repeatedly, ten times or more. CDR3 DNA sequence: TGCGCCAGCAGCCAACGAGGGACAGGGAAAGATTCACCCCTCCACTTT. Translation: CASSQRGTGKDSPLHF. J is TRBJ1-6 and V is TRBV4-1; 9 nucleotides line up with TRBD1. The germline gives CDR1 MGHRA, CDR2 YSYEKL. The CDR3 is 16 residues long. V shed 2 bases, J shed 8 bases, and the junction held 7 bases outside the gene matches.

J is TRBJ1-3 and V is TRBV29-1; 8 bases map to TRBD1. This CDR3 comprises 14 residues. Germline-derived CDR1 and CDR2 are SQVTM and ANQGSEA. The junction had 4 bases not matched to a gene; V was cut back by 3 bases and J by 3 bases. In nucleotides, the CDR3 is TGCAGCGTTGACCTGACAGGGGATGGAAACACCATATATTTT. This translates into CSVDLTGDGNTIYF.

This clone was seen once. The gene calls are TRBV5-6 and TRBJ1-6; 7 bases are shared with TRBD1. Looked up from germline, CDR1 is SGHDT and CDR2 is YYEEEE. Germline trimming cut 5 bases from V and 5 bases from J; bases unmatched to any gene: 7. This CDR3 comprises 15 residues. The CDR3 loop is CASSLQGIDNSPLHF. The DNA of the CDR3 is TGTGCCAGCAGTTTACAGGGGATCGATAATTCACCCCTCCACTTT.

The chain joins TRBV5-4 to TRBJ2-3; 10 bases are a match to TRBD1. Germline values: CDR1 SGHNT, CDR2 YYREEE (reference sequence). J was trimmed by 10 bases and V by 0 bases; bases with no gene match: 2. The CDR3 is 13 residues long. CDR3 in amino acids: CASSLVDRGPQYF. As DNA, the CDR3 is TGTGCCAGCAGCTTGGTCGACAGGGGGCCGCAGTATTTT.

This chain links TRBV5-1 with TRBJ1-1, with unresolved D. The V gene lost 5 bases and the J gene lost 1 base, with 15 bases spanning the gap. The CDR3 runs to 15 residues. CDR1 is SGHRS, CDR2 YFSETQ, per germline. CDR3: CASRTSGAGNTEAFF. In DNA, the CDR3 is TGCGCCAGCAGGACTTCGGGCGCGGGGAACACTGAAGCTTTCTTT.

This clone was counted between two and nine times. This chain connects TRBV2 to TRBJ2-2; TRBD2 matches at 8 bases. The CDR3 is made up of 16 amino acids. CDR1 SNHLY and CDR2 FYNNEI come from the germline V gene. Trimming removed 10 bases from V and 1 base from J; junction bases left unmatched: 11. CDR3 residues: CAIRTSKFQNTGELFF. In DNA form, the CDR3 reads TGTGCCATTCGGACTAGCAAATTTCAGAACACCGGGGAGCTGTTTTTT.

The chain combines TRBV5-8 with TRBJ1-2, with D unresolved. The CDR3 length is 13 residues. CDR1 is SGHTS and CDR2 is YDEGEE in the germline V gene. Between the trimmed V and J ends, which lost 3 bases and 4 bases, there was a span of 10 bases. This CDR3 reads CASSSWATYGYTF. CDR3 nucleotide sequence: TGTGCCAGCAGCTCCTGGGCAACCTATGGCTACACCTTC.

This clone was detected only once. The genes are TRBV18 and TRBJ2-1, with 9 bases fitting TRBD2. V trimming: 4 bases; J trimming: 6 bases; junction bases outside the gene matches: 10. This CDR3 has 16 residues. Per germline, CDR1 KGHSH and CDR2 LQKENI. CDR3 protein: CASSRGLAGISNEQFF. DNA for the CDR3: TGTGCCAGCTCACGGGGTCTAGCGGGAATAAGCAATGAGCAGTTCTTC.

V usage is TRBV23-1 and J usage is TRBJ1-1; TRBD1 agrees at 11 bases. Being an ORF, TRBV23-1 has a function that is uncertain. The CDR3 covers 15 residues. V shed 0 bases, J shed 4 bases, and the junction held 1 base outside the gene matches. The CDR3 sequence is CASSQSGTGGTEAFF. CDR3 in DNA: TGCGCCAGCAGTCAATCGGGGACAGGGGGCACTGAAGCTTTCTTT.

This chain uses TRBV2 with TRBJ2-4; 7 nucleotides match TRBD1. CDR3 size: 13 residues. After removal of 5 bases from V and 8 bases from J, the junction contained 6 bases not matched to a gene. The germline V gene encodes CDR1 SNHLY and CDR2 FYNNEI. The CDR3 is CASSLQGLDIQYF. The CDR3 DNA reads as TGTGCCAGCAGTTTACAGGGGCTGGACATTCAGTACTTC.

Only one count was recorded for this clone. This sequence joins TRBV7-8 and TRBJ2-5, with TRBD2 matching 9 bases. V lost 1 base and J lost 5; bases outside the gene matches: 8. This CDR3 contains 16 residues. Germline assignment: CDR1 SGHVS and CDR2 FQNEAQ. The chain's CDR3 is CASSLDSGSLRETQYF. The DNA for the CDR3 is TGTGCCAGCAGCTTAGATAGCGGGAGTTTGAGGGAGACCCAGTACTTC.

In its sample, this clone was seen once. CDR3 loop: CASSPGLAGVGYEQYF. In DNA form, the CDR3 reads TGTGCCAGCAGTCCAGGACTAGCGGGAGTGGGCTACGAGCAGTACTTC. The chain is built from TRBV27 and TRBJ2-7; 13 bases are shared with TRBD2. The CDR3 contains 16 residues. After removal of 5 bases from V and 3 bases from J, the junction contained 7 bases not matched to a gene. Germline V gene sequence: CDR1 MNHEY, CDR2 SMNVEV (reference sequence).

V and J are TRBV29-1 and TRBJ2-1; 11 nucleotides align to TRBD2. The CDR3 has 17 amino acids. Trimming took 7 bases from V and 0 from J; bases not matched to a gene: 11. Germline CDR1 reads SQVTM; CDR2 reads ANQGSEA. The CDR3 loop is CSAKGLAGLSSYNEQFF. CDR3 nucleotide sequence: TGCAGCGCCAAAGGACTAGCGGGCCTGAGCTCCTACAATGAGCAGTTCTTC.

The chain carries TRBV18 and TRBJ2-3; 9 nucleotides agree with TRBD1. CDR1 and CDR2 (germline): KGHSH, LQKENI. Trimming took 3 bases from V and 3 from J; bases not matched to a gene: 4. This CDR3 has 15 residues. CDR3 in DNA: TGTGCCAGCTCACCGGGACAGGGTCCAACAGATACGCAGTATTTT. Translated: CASSPGQGPTDTQYF.

The chain has TRBV30 and TRBJ2-3; 7 nucleotides align to TRBD2. V gave up 4 bases and J gave up 2 bases; unmatched junction bases: 9. The CDR3 sequence is 15 residues long. The germline V gene encodes CDR1 GTSNPN and CDR2 SVGIG (reference sequence). For the CDR3, the DNA is TGTGCCTGGACGGGGAGGGCCCCCTTCACAGATACGCAGTATTTT. Its translation is CAWTGRAPFTDTQYF.

This clone was detected a few times. The V call is TRBV25-1, the J call TRBJ2-7, with 8 bases lining up with TRBD1. CDR1 is MGHDK and CDR2 is SYGVNS in the germline V gene. The CDR3 runs to 15 residues. V gave up 4 bases and J gave up 2 bases; unmatched junction bases: 7. In DNA, the CDR3 is TGTGCCAGCAGTGCCCAGACAGGGGCCACCTACGAGCAGTACTTC. It yields the protein CASSAQTGATYEQYF.

This clone was seen only a few times. The chain employs TRBV7-6 and TRBJ2-1; 9 bases agree with TRBD2. Germline CDR1 SGHVS, CDR2 FNYEAQ. Losses at the gene ends were 5 bases for V and 5 bases for J; bases not matched to a gene: 7. CDR3 size: 15 residues. The CDR3 spells CASSDRAGGNNEQFF. Written as DNA, the CDR3 is TGTGCCAGCAGCGACCGAGCGGGAGGAAACAATGAGCAGTTCTTC. The whole variable domain, filled in from reference TRBV7-6 and TRBJ2-1, reads GAGVSQSPRYKVTKRGQDVALRCDPISGHVSLYWYRQALGQGPEFLTYFNYEAQQDKSGLPNDRFSAERPEGSISTLTIQRTEQRDSAMYRCASSDRAGGNNEQFFGPGTRLTVL.

The chain joins TRBV19 to TRBJ2-2; 9 bases map to TRBD2. Germline V gene lookup returns CDR1 LNHDA and CDR2 SQIVND (reference sequence). The length of the CDR3 is 15 residues. Germline trimming cut 7 bases from V and 2 bases from J; bases unmatched to any gene: 5. The CDR3 DNA follows: TGTGCCAGTACCCTCCTAGCGGGAAACACCGGGGAGCTGTTTTTT. It codes for CASTLLAGNTGELFF. The full variable domain, with the rest looked up from reference TRBV19 and TRBJ2-2, is DGGITQSPKYLFRKEGQNVTLSCEQNLNHDAMYWYRQDPGQGLRLIYYSQIVNDFQKGDIAEGYSVSREKKESFPLTVTSAQKNPTAFYLCASTLLAGNTGELFFGEGSRLTVL.

J is TRBJ1-3 and V is TRBV7-9; 8 nucleotides align to TRBD1. The CDR3 loop spans 15 amino acids. Germline V gene data show CDR1 as SEHNR and CDR2 as FQNEAQ (reference sequence). V trimming: 5 bases; J trimming: 4 bases; junction bases outside the gene matches: 7. The chain's CDR3 is CASSKDRVAGNTIYF. In DNA form, the CDR3 reads TGTGCCAGCAGCAAGGACAGGGTCGCGGGAAACACCATATATTTT. The variable domain in full, with the rest retrieved from reference TRBV7-9 and TRBJ1-3, is DTGVSQNPRHKITKRGQNVTFRCDPISEHNRLYWYRQTLGQGPEFLTYFQNEAQLEKSRLLSDRFSAERPKGSFSTLEIQRTEQGDSAMYLCASSKDRVAGNTIYFGEGSWLTVV.

This chain joins TRBV7-2 and TRBJ2-1, with TRBD2 identical over 10 bases. CDR1 and CDR2 from the germline V gene are SGHTA and FQGNSA. This CDR3 comprises 16 residues. V shed 1 base and J 7 bases; nucleotides not matched to a gene: 7. This CDR3 reads CASSLVASSGSNEQFF. The DNA for the CDR3 is TGTGCCAGCAGCTTAGTGGCCTCTAGCGGGAGTAATGAGCAGTTCTTC.

The chain links TRBV7-2 to TRBJ2-7, with D unclear. The CDR3 has 14 residues. V was trimmed by 0 bases and J by 2 bases, leaving 8 bases between them. The germline V gene has CDR1 SGHTA and CDR2 FQGNSA. The CDR3 loop is CASSLAWLAYEQYF. CDR3 nucleotides: TGTGCCAGCAGCTTAGCGTGGTTAGCCTACGAGCAGTACTTC. Full variable domain (missing parts from reference TRBV7-2 and TRBJ2-7): GAGVSQSPSNKVTEKGKDVELRCDPISGHTALYWYRQSLGQGLEFLIYFQGNSAPDKSGLPSDRFSAERTGGSVSTLTIQRTQQEDSAVYLCASSLAWLAYEQYFGPGTRLTVT.

CDR3 sequence: CASSWREQSTSLTPYNSPLHF. CDR3 coding DNA: TGCGCCAGCAGCTGGAGGGAACAGTCCACATCACTCACCCCCTATAATTCACCCCTCCACTTT. The V and J genes are TRBV5-1 and TRBJ1-6; D gene uncertain. Trimming took 3 bases from V and 2 from J, leaving 27 bases between them. The CDR3 spans 21 residues. Germline CDR1 and CDR2: SGHRS and YFSETQ.

V usage is TRBV24-1 and J usage is TRBJ2-1, with 15 bases identical to TRBD2. The CDR3 loop spans 20 amino acids. Looked up from germline, CDR1 is KGHDR and CDR2 is SFDVKD. V lost 3 bases and J lost 4; bases outside the gene matches: 12. DNA of the CDR3: TGTGCCACCAGTGATGGGACTAGCGGGAGGCCCGTGATGGGGTACAATGAGCAGTTCTTC. It yields the protein CATSDGTSGRPVMGYNEQFF.

The chain carries TRBV19 and TRBJ1-2; D not certain. In germline, CDR1 is LNHDA, CDR2 SQIVND (reference sequence). V was shortened by 4 bases and J by 5 bases, with 17 bases between the two germline ends. This CDR3 contains 15 residues. In DNA, the CDR3 is TGTGCCAGTAGTACGGCCGTCCCGAGGGCTTATGGCTACACCTTC. Protein: CASSTAVPRAYGYTF.

The rearrangement uses TRBV2 and TRBJ1-5; no clear D. With 6 bases removed from V and 7 bases from J, the gap between germline ends came to 16 bases. The CDR3 totals 14 residues. Germline values: CDR1 SNHLY, CDR2 FYNNEI. The CDR3 loop is CASRADGGMQPQHF. The CDR3 DNA follows: TGTGCCAGCAGGGCGGACGGCGGGATGCAGCCCCAGCATTTT.

V is TRBV20-1 and J is TRBJ2-7; 9 bases align to TRBD1. Germline CDR1 and CDR2: DFQATT and SNEGSKA (reference sequence). This CDR3 comprises 16 residues. V lost 3 bases and J lost 3; bases outside the gene matches: 12. The DNA for the CDR3 is TGCAGTGCTAGTGCGAACCTCGGGACAGGGCGCTACGAGCAGTACTTC. This gives the protein CSASANLGTGRYEQYF.

The rearrangement joins TRBV18 to TRBJ1-5; 8 bases fit TRBD1. Trimming took 3 bases from V and 5 from J; bases not matched to a gene: 6. This CDR3 is 15 amino acids long. The germline CDR1 and CDR2 sequences are KGHSH and LQKENI. As DNA, the CDR3 is TGTGCCAGCTCACCCACAGGGGGTCACGATCAGCCCCAGCATTTT. Its protein product is CASSPTGGHDQPQHF.

V and J are TRBV28 and TRBJ2-2, with 10 nucleotides matching TRBD2. This CDR3 contains 20 residues. The germline gives CDR1 MDHEN, CDR2 SYDVKM. Trimming cost V 6 bases and J 2 bases; bases outside gene matches: 18. The CDR3 spells CASSLPDPNSGRTNTGELFF. CDR3 DNA: TGTGCCAGCAGCCTCCCCGACCCGAATAGCGGGAGGACCAACACCGGGGAGCTGTTTTTT.